What follows is one T cell receptor beta chain and its context. Its antigen is not identified. The assay was run at deep level. Repertoires were generated with immunoSEQ multiplex PCR, while TCRdb's copy carries only in-frame clones and drops some. The sample has roughly 760,000 clones, approximately 74% seen once. Trimming left V 3 bases short and J 0 bases short, with 11 bases between. Germline V gene lookup returns CDR1 MDHEN and CDR2 SYDVKM. The CDR3 is 15 amino acids. The entry originates in a study of shared clonotypes between healthy human individuals. General study findings and limits: Clonotypes which were not shared had lower generation probabilities than clonotypes that all four donors shared. Sorted-subset samples were not fully sequenced, rarefaction indicated.

The J gene is TRBJ1-2, the V gene TRBV28, with TRBD1 as a possible D gene (6 bases). The TCR comes from a woman in her thirties in good health. The sample comprised memory CD4+ T cells sorted from blood. The subset was: CD45RA-negative fraction. The DNA of the CDR3 is TGTGCCAGCAGTTTCCGGGGGCAAGCTAACTATGGCTACACCTTC. It translates to CASSFRGQANYGYTF.